This is a list of T cell receptor beta chains from one sample in a study of cytomegalovirus exposure and HLA in healthy donors. The repertoire was sequenced with immunoSEQ multiplex PCR; TCRdb's copy has only in-frame clones and lacks some. Found here are a few hundred thousand clones, about 80% of them singletons; the top ten hold roughly 0.31%. The sample taken for sequencing was PBMCs. These receptors came from a girl aged 2 to 10 in good health and CMV-seronegative. Each CDR3 is given with its conserved first and last residue. A D gene is named only where the DNA matches it firmly. Size is omitted from some rows. Given values are once, few, many or a class for expanded clones.

v_gene	abundance	d_gene	j_gene	CDR3nt	CDR3aa
TRBV7-9	NA	NA	TRBJ1-3	TGTGCCAGCAGCTTACAGTTCTCTGGAAACACCATATATTTT	CASSLQFSGNTIYF
TRBV7-9	once	NA	TRBJ1-1	TGTGCCAGCAGCTTCGCGTCGGGACTCTACACTGAAGCTTTCTTT	CASSFASGLYTEAFF
TRBV28	NA	NA	TRBJ2-7	TGTGCCAGCAGTTTCCTATCACAGGGCTACGAGCAGTACTTC	CASSFLSQGYEQYF
TRBV18	once	TRBD1	TRBJ2-7	TGTGCCAGCTCACCACCTCTGACAGGGGGATACGAGCAGTACTTC	CASSPPLTGGYEQYF
TRBV4-1	NA	NA	TRBJ1-2	TGCGCCAGCAGCCAAGAAATTGTAAGGGGGTACGGCTATGGCTACACCTTC	CASSQEIVRGYGYGYTF
TRBV11-2	NA	TRBD2	TRBJ2-7	TGTGCCAGCAGCTTAGATCTAGCGGGAGCTCTGGAGCAGTACTTC	CASSLDLAGALEQYF
TRBV28	NA	NA	TRBJ2-7	TGTGCCAGCAGCCGAGTGGGAGGTCATGAGCAGTACTTC	CASSRVGGHEQYF
TRBV2	NA	NA	TRBJ1-3	TGTGCCAGCAGTGAACGTTCGGGGGGAACAGGAAACACCATATATTTT	CASSERSGGTGNTIYF
TRBV5-8	NA	NA	TRBJ1-5	TGTGCCAGCAGCTTGTCCGGGGGAAGCAATCAGCCCCAGCATTTT	CASSLSGGSNQPQHF
TRBV28	NA	NA	TRBJ2-3	TGTGCCAGCAGTTTACACAGGGATCTCGCCGATACAGATACGCAGTATTTT	CASSLHRDLADTDTQYF
TRBV18	NA	NA	TRBJ1-2	TGTGCCAGCTCACCACCGGCGAGCAGGGTATATGGCTACACCTTC	CASSPPASRVYGYTF
TRBV5-1	NA	NA	TRBJ1-1	TGCGCCAGCAGCTCCTCACAGGGCGCGAGGACTGAAGCTTTCTTT	CASSSSQGARTEAFF
TRBV6-5	NA	TRBD2	TRBJ2-7	TGTGCCAGCAGTTGGACTAGCGGGAGAGGCGAGCAGTACTTC	CASSWTSGRGEQYF
TRBV5-4	NA	TRBD2	TRBJ2-5	TGTGCCAGCAGCTTAATTAGCGGGGGAGAGACCCAGTACTTC	CASSLISGGETQYF
TRBV5-6	few	TRBD1	TRBJ1-2	TGTGCCAGCAGGCGGGACAGTTTGGGCTACACCTTC	CASRRDSLGYTF
TRBV28	NA	NA	TRBJ2-7	TGTGCCAGCAGTTCTCATCGACAAGAGCAGTACTTC	CASSSHRQEQYF
TRBV28	NA	TRBD1	TRBJ1-4	TGTGCCAGCAGTTCCCTGGACAGGTGGAATGAAAAACTGTTTTTT	CASSSLDRWNEKLFF
TRBV7-2	NA	NA	TRBJ2-2	TGTGCCAGCAGCCAGACTAGCGGGGAGCTGTTTTTT	CASSQTSGELFF
TRBV6-5	NA	NA	TRBJ1-2	TGTGCCAGCAGTTACCTGGTTTCAGGGGCGAGCTACACCTTC	CASSYLVSGASYTF
TRBV7-3	NA	NA	TRBJ1-2	TGTGCCAGCAGCGGACAGACTAACTATGGCTACACCTTC	CASSGQTNYGYTF
TRBV19	NA	TRBD1	TRBJ1-5	TGTGCCAGTAGTCGGACAGGGGCGGGCAATCAGCCCCAGCATTTT	CASSRTGAGNQPQHF
TRBV10-1	once	TRBD1	TRBJ1-2	TGCGCCAGCAGTGCCCGACAGGGCCCCAGCGAATCTCCGGAGGTCTATGGCTACACCTTC	CASSARQGPSESPEVYGYTF
TRBV27	NA	NA	TRBJ1-2	TGTGCCAGCAGTTTGCTGGGGCGGGGCGGCTACACCTTC	CASSLLGRGGYTF
TRBV7-9	NA	TRBD1	TRBJ2-7	TGTGCCAGCAGCAGGGGGCCGTTCGGGACCTACGAGCAGTACTTC	CASSRGPFGTYEQYF
TRBV19	NA	TRBD2	TRBJ2-2	TGTGCCAGCCGCCGGCTAGCGGGGGAGACCGGGGAGCTGTTTTTT	CASRRLAGETGELFF
TRBV4-1	NA	TRBD2	TRBJ2-5	TGCGCCAGCAGCCAAGGTTTCGTGCTAGCGGTCAGCCAAGAGACCCAGTACTTC	CASSQGFVLAVSQETQYF
TRBV6-4	NA	TRBD2	TRBJ2-1	TGTGCCAGCAGTGACAAGTTTCGGGGGGGAATATACAATGAGCAGTTCTTC	CASSDKFRGGIYNEQFF
TRBV29-1	NA	NA	TRBJ2-1	TGCAGCGTTGGAGGCCTAGCTGAGAGCTCCTACAATGAGCAGTTCTTC	CSVGGLAESSYNEQFF
TRBV4-1	NA	TRBD2	TRBJ2-5	TGCGCCAGCAGCCAAGATACTGGACTAGCGGTTTTAGAGACCCAGTACTTC	CASSQDTGLAVLETQYF
TRBV5-4	NA	TRBD2	TRBJ2-7	TGTGCCAGCAGCTTGGAACTAGCGGAAAACTACGAGCAGTACTTC	CASSLELAENYEQYF
TRBV28	NA	NA	TRBJ2-7	TGTGCCAGTCCACCCCCGGGGGGCGCCTACGAGCAGTACTTC	CASPPPGGAYEQYF
TRBV6-1	NA	NA	TRBJ2-7	TGTGCCAGCAGAGGGCAGGGCTTTGCCTACGAGCAGTACTTC	CASRGQGFAYEQYF
TRBV5-8	NA	NA	TRBJ2-1	TGTGCCAGCCCCCCGGGCCTAGGGGACAATGAGCAGTTCTTC	CASPPGLGDNEQFF